The subject of this entry is one T cell receptor beta chain. Which antigen it targets is not known. No clone much larger than this one lies a single base away; base qualities are absent. TCRbeta CDR3 regions were immunosequenced from genomic DNA with the immunoSEQ Assay. Before high-throughput sequencing, the genomic DNA was amplified using bias-controlled multiplex PCR. Per the source publication's procedure: To quantify the absolute abundance of each unique TCRbeta CDR3 region, the sequences were collapsed and filtered. Clonality was defined as 1 minus Pielou's evenness and was calculated using productive rearrangements only. A previously published method was used to identify clones with significantly greater frequencies in on-treatment samples than in baseline samples. TCRdb limited this immuneACCESS table to in-frame rearrangements with V and J called. A share of clones is missing; checked studies link under half to unresolved V genes, and the rest is unexplained. The D gene and trimming were derived from the DNA, and the V and J assignments and clone size from that table. The sample yields about 10,000 clones; about 80% were counted once. The ten top clones hold 35% to 45% of the sample.

The CDR3 measures 15 amino acids from cysteine to phenylalanine. The entry retains the CDR3 DNA only, 45 bases that are in frame from base 1. V loses 5 bases, J loses 3 bases, and the germline ends lie 13 bases apart. CDR1 and CDR2 were assigned from the germline V gene (reference sequence) as MNHEY and SMNVEV. The data were obtained in a study of sequential checkpoint blockade in melanoma (dated by TCRdb to between 2019 and 2020). About the full investigation: Patients were randomized 1:1 to first-line nivolumab followed by ipilimumab (arm A) or ipilimumab followed by nivolumab (arm B). Maintenance nivolumab came after each of the two trial sequences. Findings and caveats that apply to the study as a whole: Larger, independent patient cohorts are needed to validate the response-prediction model that combines TCR metrics and mutation burden.

The treatment or condition label corresponds to: randomized to nivolumab then ipilimumab (arm A) or the reverse (arm B). None of the patients in the trial had previously been given DNA-damaging chemotherapy. A FACS Aria II flow cytometer was used to sort live CD3+CD8+ cells that were negative for CD19 and CD56 from thawed PBMCs. Samples were obtained from patients with melanoma enrolled in CheckMate 064, a randomized, open-label phase II trial of sequential checkpoint blockade. Peripheral blood mononuclear cells were collected by leukapheresis, purified using Ficoll-Paque, and frozen in human serum containing roughly 9.4% DMSO. Immediately after sorting, the purity of the sorted blood CD3+CD8+ cells was confirmed to be >98%, and DNA was then extracted.

The TCR originated in a human donor with melanoma. The chain uses TRBV27 and TRBJ2-2; confidence is insufficient to name the D gene. The sample here was CD8+ T cells sorted from blood (inferred from file names), taken from a patient given nivolumab and ipilimumab in sequence. The nucleotide sequence reads as follows: TGTGCCAGCAGTATCTGGTCGGTCGACACCGGGGAGCTGTTTTTT. Translated, it reads CASSIWSVDTGELFF.